The 23 T cell receptor beta chains in this list originate from one sample, sequenced in a study of T cells after yellow fever vaccination. TCRdb re-called the 5' RACE reads with MiXCR, one entry per CDR3 protein. The data show 250,000 to 300,000 distinct CDR3 sequences, over 10% seen once. Sequenced material: CD4+ T cells sorted from PBMCs, taken 45 days after the yellow fever booster vaccination. The receptors stem from a man between 25 and 39 years old who received the YFV17D yellow fever vaccine.

This clonotype has only a few counts. The genes are TRBV30 and TRBJ2-1; a weak D match, TRBD1 (6 bases). The CDR3 runs 13 residues. The germline V gene has CDR1 GTSNPN and CDR2 SVGIG (reference sequence). Deletions cut 2 bases from V and 13 bases from J, with 18 bases between. The CDR3 bases are TGTGCCTGGAGTCGGGGAATTAACAGGGACCAGTTCTTC. Translation: CAWSRGINRDQFF.

The sample holds many counts of this clonotype. The rearrangement joins TRBV20-1 to TRBJ2-7, with 7 bases aligning to TRBD1. V shed 5 bases, J shed 2 bases, and the junction held 3 bases outside the gene matches. The CDR3 is 12 amino acids. Germline CDR1 DFQATT, CDR2 SNEGSKA (reference sequence). The CDR3: CSARDRPYEQYF. DNA of the CDR3: TGCAGTGCTCGGGACAGACCCTACGAGCAGTACTTC.

This clonotype was seen a handful of times. V gene TRBV5-1 combines with J gene TRBJ2-1, with 7 bases matching TRBD2. This CDR3 region has 14 residues. CDR1 is SGHRS and CDR2 is YFSETQ in the germline V gene. The V and J ends lost 6 bases and 6 bases, in that order; junction bases with no gene match: 9. CDR3 residues: CASTGGVGFNEQFF. The CDR3 region has the DNA TGCGCCAGCACGGGGGGAGTGGGTTTCAATGAGCAGTTCTTC.

This clonotype was detected only once. The chain has TRBV20-1 and TRBJ2-1; TRBD1 aligns across 10 bases. This CDR3 comprises 18 residues. The V segment lost 3 bases and the J segment 3 bases; nucleotides outside the gene matches: 14. Germline loops: CDR1 DFQATT, CDR2 SNEGSKA (reference sequence). CDR3 residues: CSASAGTGAIMGYNEQFF. The CDR3 bases are TGCAGTGCTAGTGCCGGGACAGGGGCCATTATGGGCTACAATGAGCAGTTCTTC.

The chain recombines TRBV6-1 with TRBJ2-7; D tentatively fits TRBD1 or TRBD2 (5 bases each). The V and J ends lost 6 bases and 2 bases respectively, with 14 bases between them. CDR1 is MNHNS, CDR2 SASEGT, per germline. The CDR3 consists of 14 residues. Here the CDR3 reads CASRSAGATYEQYF. CDR3 bases: TGTGCCAGCAGATCTGCCGGGGCCACCTACGAGCAGTACTTC.

The V gene is TRBV7-9, the J gene TRBJ2-5, with 9 positions matching TRBD1. Germline trimming cut 1 base from V and 4 bases from J; bases unmatched to any gene: 4. Germline V lookup: CDR1 SEHNR, CDR2 FQNEAQ (reference sequence). The CDR3 consists of 15 residues. The CDR3 DNA follows: TGTGCCAGCAGCTTAGAAGGACAGGGGATAGAGACCCAGTACTTC. Translation: CASSLEGQGIETQYF.

This clonotype has just a few counts. The chain couples TRBV6-1 to TRBJ1-1; D remains ambiguous. This CDR3 has 15 residues. The V gene lost 1 base and the J gene lost 0 bases, with 9 bases spanning the gap. Per the germline V gene, CDR1 is MNHNS and CDR2 is SASEGT. The CDR3 sequence is CASSEVQILNTEAFF. Written as DNA, the CDR3 is TGTGCCAGCAGTGAAGTGCAAATTCTGAACACTGAAGCTTTCTTT.

A few counts support this clonotype. This chain uses TRBV4-3 with TRBJ2-4; D is possibly TRBD1 or TRBD2 (5 bases each). The CDR3 has 15 amino acids. Between the trimmed V and J ends, which lost 3 bases and 6 bases, there was a span of 15 bases. Germline-derived CDR1 and CDR2 are LGHNA and YSLEER. The DNA of the CDR3 is TGCGCCAGCAGCCAGGGACCTGCCACCGGAAACATTCAGTACTTC. This translates into CASSQGPATGNIQYF.

The V call is TRBV7-2, the J call TRBJ1-3, with D possibly TRBD1 on 5 matching bases. The V end lost 0 bases, the J end lost 4 bases, and 10 bases lay between the germline ends. This CDR3 is 15 amino acids long. CDR1 is SGHTA and CDR2 is FQGNSA in the germline V gene. This CDR3 reads CASSLALGAGNTIYF. The DNA for the CDR3 is TGTGCCAGCAGCTTAGCGCTCGGGGCAGGAAACACCATATATTTT.

This clonotype was seen many times. V and J are TRBV5-6 and TRBJ2-1; D is unclear. The germline gives CDR1 SGHDT, CDR2 YYEEEE. V shed 0 bases and J shed 5 bases, with 9 bases lying between them. This CDR3 contains 14 residues. The CDR3 sequence: CASSLGSTHNEQFF. The CDR3 DNA is TGTGCCAGCAGCTTGGGCAGCACCCACAATGAGCAGTTCTTC. Full variable domain (remainder filled in from reference TRBV5-6 and TRBJ2-1): DAGVTQSPTHLIKTRGQQVTLRCSPKSGHDTVSWYQQALGQGPQFIFQYYEEEERQRGNFPDRFSGHQFPNYSSELNVNALLLGDSALYLCASSLGSTHNEQFFGPGTRLTVL.

The V gene is TRBV20-1, the J gene TRBJ1-5, with D perhaps TRBD1 (5 bases). Looked up from germline, CDR1 is DFQATT and CDR2 is SNEGSKA (reference sequence). Trimming removed 2 bases from V and 1 base from J, with 9 bases in between. This CDR3 region has 14 residues. The CDR3, as DNA: TGCAGTGCTAGACAGGGTGGAAGCAATCAGCCCCAGCATTTT. Its translation is CSARQGGSNQPQHF.

This chain connects TRBV10-1 to TRBJ2-5, with a tentative D call TRBD2 (5 bases). Germline V CDR1 and CDR2: WNHNN, SYGVQD (reference sequence). Trimming took 5 bases from V and 5 from J, leaving 12 bases between them. This CDR3 is 13 amino acids long. The CDR3 here is CASSRRTGETQYF. The DNA for the CDR3 is TGCGCCAGCAGTCGACGGACTGGCGAGACCCAGTACTTC.

This clonotype has just a few counts. The CDR3 nucleotides are TGTGCCAGCAGCCACGCCGGACAGGGGGGCAGAGAGACCCAGTACTTC. It codes for CASSHAGQGGRETQYF. V and J are TRBV11-2 and TRBJ2-5, with 10 bases matching TRBD1. The CDR3 runs 16 residues. V was clipped by 5 bases and J by 4 bases; unmatched bases: 10. CDR1 and CDR2 (germline): SGHAT, FQNNGV.

This clonotype was seen more than once but under ten times. The rearrangement uses TRBV9 and TRBJ2-3; D ambiguous. Germline values: CDR1 SGDLS, CDR2 YYNGEE. The CDR3 consists of 13 residues. Deletions cut 2 bases from V and 2 bases from J, with 6 bases between. CDR3 in amino acids: CASSVKPTDTQYF. The DNA for the CDR3 is TGTGCCAGCAGCGTGAAGCCCACAGATACGCAGTATTTT.

The sample holds a few counts of this clonotype. The chain joins TRBV10-2 to TRBJ2-1, with D possibly matching TRBD1 (6 bases). Looked up from germline, CDR1 is WSHSY and CDR2 is SAAADI. Trimming shortened V by 6 bases and J by 0 bases, and 15 bases separated the two germline ends. The CDR3 is 16 amino acids. CDR3 DNA sequence: TGCGCCAGCAGCCCGGGACACCTGTACTCCTACAATGAGCAGTTCTTC. Translating it yields CASSPGHLYSYNEQFF.

This rearrangement joins TRBV7-8 to TRBJ1-3; D might be TRBD1 (6 bases). V lost 4 bases to trimming and J lost 0 bases, with 10 bases between them. The germline gives CDR1 SGHVS, CDR2 FQNEAQ. The CDR3 has 15 amino acids. This chain's CDR3 is CASSYQGSSGNTIYF. DNA for the CDR3: TGTGCCAGCAGCTATCAGGGGTCCTCTGGAAACACCATATATTTT.

The V gene is TRBV24-1, the J gene TRBJ2-2, with TRBD1 matching over 9 bases. V was pared by 3 bases and J by 4 bases, with 2 bases of the junction left unmatched. The germline V gene encodes CDR1 KGHDR and CDR2 SFDVKD. This CDR3 region has 15 residues. The CDR3 loop is CATSDGTGFTGELFF. CDR3 nucleotide sequence: TGTGCCACCAGTGATGGGACAGGGTTCACCGGGGAGCTGTTTTTT.

This chain uses TRBV12-3 or TRBV12-4 with TRBJ2-3, with D perhaps matching TRBD1 (5 bases). The V and J ends lost 6 bases and 2 bases respectively, with 21 bases between them. The CDR3 is 17 residues long. CDR3 protein: CASSRPGKAISTDTQYF. As DNA, the CDR3 is TGTGCCAGCAGCCGACCAGGGAAGGCCATTTCCACAGATACGCAGTATTTT.

The genes are TRBV19 and TRBJ2-6; perhaps TRBD1 as D (5 bases). V was shortened by 7 bases and J by 0 bases, with 16 bases between the two germline ends. Germline V gives CDR1 LNHDA, CDR2 SQIVND (reference sequence). The CDR3 covers 17 residues. The CDR3 region is CASTDSFFFSGANVLTF. As DNA, the CDR3 is TGTGCCAGTACCGACAGTTTCTTCTTCTCTGGGGCCAACGTCCTGACTTTC.

As concerns this clonotype: At one boundary the junction diverges from the germline segment, which might be a read error. The CDR3 DNA follows: TGTGACAGCAGTCAAGGGGCCAAAAACATTCAGTACTTC. Encoded protein: CDSSQGAKNIQYF. The J gene is TRBJ2-4, the V gene TRBV7-8, with D uncertain. The CDR3 is made up of 13 amino acids. Germline loops: CDR1 SGHVS, CDR2 FQNEAQ.

This clonotype was detected only a few times. The CDR3 protein is CSALATPRETQYF. CDR3 coding DNA: TGCAGTGCCTTAGCGACCCCCCGGGAGACCCAGTACTTC. The chain is built from TRBV20-1 and TRBJ2-5, with D possibly being TRBD2 (5 bases). The CDR3 covers 13 residues. Germline lookup yields CDR1 DFQATT and CDR2 SNEGSKA (reference sequence). The ends were cut back, 6 bases at V and 5 bases at J, with 16 bases in the middle.

This clonotype appeared many times. The chain carries TRBV4-3 and TRBJ2-7, with D tentatively TRBD1 (6 bases). Germline-derived CDR1 and CDR2 are LGHNA and YSLEER. The CDR3 totals 15 residues. V was cut by 5 bases and J by 4 bases, with 18 bases left in between. CDR3 sequence (DNA): TGCGCCAGCAGCGAACAGGGTTTTCCGGGGTACGAGCAGTACTTC. This codes for CASSEQGFPGYEQYF.

This chain links TRBV11-3 with TRBJ2-2; the match to TRBD2 covers 13 bases. The V gene end was trimmed by 4 bases and the J gene end by 1 base; junction bases not matched to a gene: 3. This CDR3 region has 17 residues. The germline V gene has CDR1 SGHNT and CDR2 YENEEA. The CDR3 sequence: CASSSGTSGMNTGELFF. The CDR3 coding sequence is TGTGCCAGCAGCTCAGGGACTAGCGGGATGAACACCGGGGAGCTGTTTTTT.